This T cell receptor beta chain was obtained from a study of blood T cell repertoires in COVID-19. For the study at large: The origin of the acute and convalescent COVID-19 samples was the United States, Italy and Spain. In each case, the material was cDNA or gDNA derived from T cells, B-cell-depleted T cells, or PBMCs.

In the source study's methods: How many nucleated cells were present was estimated from reference gene primer amplification. Libraries were prepared by immunoSEQ multiplex PCR; TCRdb keeps only in-frame clonotypes and omits some of them. V and J calls and clone size are those listed in that table; D and trimming were worked out from the DNA. The table records 180,000 or so clones, around 87% of them present only once. The V gene lost 3 bases and the J gene lost 0 bases, with 3 bases spanning the gap. There are 13 residues in the CDR3. Germline V gene sequence: CDR1 KGHSH, CDR2 LQKENI. As to this clone: At the DNA level, this CDR3 is encoded by other sequences in the same sample as well.

The chain couples TRBV18 to TRBJ1-3; D is unclear. Material for sequencing was peripheral blood. This sequence originates from a man between 40 and 49 years old with active or convalescent COVID-19. The CDR3 bases are TGTGCCAGCTCACCGAGCTCTGGAAACACCATATATTTT. Translating it yields CASSPSSGNTIYF.